The clone carrying this T cell receptor beta chain has at least ten counts. The antigen remains unidentified. The data originate from a study of T-cell memory formation after mild COVID-19. Whole-study results and caveats: Detection of some responders pre-infection suggested pre-existing cross-reactive memory T cells participated. Second-wave clones that peaked on day 37 lacked confirmed SARS-CoV-2 specificity.

The CDR3 covers 15 residues. CDR1 and CDR2 (germline): MNHEY, SVGEGT. The V gene lost 8 bases and the J gene lost 0 bases, with 14 bases spanning the gap. 5'RACE with constant-segment primers built TCRalpha and TCRbeta cDNA libraries with UMIs. Each CDR3 protein is one row after TCRdb ran MiXCR on the 5' RACE reads. The table has hundreds of thousands of distinct CDR3 sequences, about 20% seen once. The rearrangement links TRBV6-2 or TRBV6-3 to TRBJ1-5; the D gene is possibly TRBD1 (5 bases). Sample: PBMCs or a T cell subset sorted from them (not recorded which). The TCR sequence derives from an adult woman who had mild COVID-19 (a few samples of this study predate the infection). Cell type and time point are not known. The CDR3 DNA is TGTGCCAGCCTTGACGGAGGGGTTAGCAATCAGCCCCAGCATTTT. Its protein is CASLDGGVSNQPQHF.